This is a list of T cell receptor beta chains from one sample in a study of cytomegalovirus exposure and HLA in healthy donors. The repertoire was sequenced with immunoSEQ multiplex PCR; TCRdb's copy has only in-frame clones and lacks some. Found here are roughly 100,000 clones, around 76% of them singletons; the top ten hold about 9.3%. The sample comprised PBMCs. The receptors shown here come from a young woman in good health and CMV-seropositive. Each CDR3 is given with its conserved first and last residue.

j_call,v_call,cdr3_aa
TRBJ2-5,TRBV7-2,CASSLKPSGAGTQYF
TRBJ2-2,TRBV4-2,CASSQDTGSGELFF
NA,TRBV21-1,CASSKRREITYEQYF
TRBJ2-7,TRBV5-8,CASSWTGGHEQYF
TRBJ1-2,TRBV27,CASSLGAGYGYTF
TRBJ2-1,TRBV5-4,CASSPGDSYNEQFF
TRBJ2-2,TRBV7-3,CASSRANTGELFF
TRBJ2-7,TRBV18,CASSPTTTILGEQYF
TRBJ2-1,TRBV7-2,CASSPRLAHGINEQFF
TRBJ2-7,TRBV13,CASSTRQGGYEQYF
TRBJ2-7,TRBV4-1,CASSKGPAGGYEQYF
TRBJ2-3,TRBV28,CASSWTGGGYNTDTQYF
TRBJ2-5,TRBV6-1,CASSPRRGQETQYF
TRBJ2-5,TRBV7-9,CASSLAPYRETQYF
TRBJ1-1,TRBV9,CASSVRGHMNTEAFF
TRBJ2-7,TRBV28,CASRQGSYEQYF
TRBJ2-7,TRBV10-3,CATRTGLYEQYF
NA,TRBV7-2,CASGGAAGPSYEQYF
TRBJ1-1,TRBV6-5,CASSLGGVGFTEAFF
TRBJ2-3,TRBV5-1,CASTRTSGMSDTQYF
TRBJ2-7,TRBV25-1,CASSEMGTASYEQYF
TRBJ2-7,TRBV25-1,CASSETGGWEQYF
TRBJ2-3,TRBV27,CASSLLTSGISSTDTQYF
TRBJ2-7,TRBV5-1,CASSLAGSSYGQYF
TRBJ2-3,TRBV7-2,CASSPGLATDTQYF
TRBJ2-1,TRBV27,CASSFTGESYNEQFF
TRBJ2-5,TRBV6-5,CASSYFGQGEETQYF
TRBJ2-1,TRBV2,CASRPGYNEQFF
TRBJ1-4,TRBV6-4,CASSPQEGPNEKLFF
TRBJ1-3,TRBV4-1,CASRHLLRGRSGNTIYF
TRBJ2-7,TRBV11-2,CASSLLRDVSYEQYF
TRBJ2-7,TRBV19,CASSIDTGSYEQYF
TRBJ2-5,TRBV5-4,CASRPGGGGETQYF
TRBJ2-2,TRBV2,CASSEPLQGRDTGELFF
TRBJ1-4,TRBV28,CASSPGGGTFRNEKLFF
NA,TRBV5-1,CASSLGTSGVYEQYF
TRBJ2-6,TRBV5-1,CASRQGQSSGANVLTF
TRBJ2-7,TRBV2,CASSTSGLPHEQYF
TRBJ2-3,TRBV27,CASSWESPLVPRGDTQYF
TRBJ2-1,TRBV7-7,CASSPITGTLYNEQFF
TRBJ2-2,TRBV29-1,CSVGLAGELFF
TRBJ1-5,TRBV5-6,CASSFGMGNQPQHF
TRBJ2-3,TRBV5-4,CASSLDTDTQYF
TRBJ1-5,TRBV7-8,CASSLYGQPSNQPQHF
TRBJ2-1,TRBV6-1,CASKVLQEYNEQFF
TRBJ2-1,TRBV6-5,CASSYGGVQSYNEQFF
TRBJ2-7,TRBV14,CASSQGWGGQRYF
TRBJ1-2,TRBV27,CASSTGQGSGYGYTF
TRBJ2-1,TRBV5-1,CASSLTAGGADEQFF
TRBJ2-2,TRBV4-2,CASSQDQNAGELFF
TRBJ1-1,TRBV29-1,CSVDLAAGGTEAFF
TRBJ2-3,TRBV4-3,CASSQGGVVADTQYF
TRBJ2-1,TRBV11-3,CASSFSGGNEQFF
TRBJ1-6,TRBV5-1,CASSLETRDREYNSPLHF
TRBJ2-3,TRBV5-1,CASTQRGGIADTQYF